A selection of T cell receptor beta chains follows, all from one sample in a study of CD8 T cells in Susac syndrome. One entry per CDR3 protein results from TCRdb running MiXCR on the immunoSEQ multiplex PCR reads. The sample includes fewer than 200,000 distinct CDR3 sequences, 95% of them seen just once. Sequencing was done on a sample of CD8+ T cells from PBMCs. These receptors all stem from a human donor with multiple sclerosis. Each CDR3 is given with its conserved first and last residue. D genes are given only for firm matches.

CDR3 DNA,CDR3 protein,J gene,D gene,V gene
TGTGCCAGCAGTTTGCAACTAGGCGATGAGCAGTTCTTC,CASSLQLGDEQFF,TRBJ2-1,-,TRBV28
TGCGCCAGCAGCTTGGATGCGGGGCCGGTATCAGAGCAGTACTTC,CASSLDAGPVSEQYF,TRBJ2-7,-,TRBV5-1
TGTGCCAGCAGTTTAGAGGGACTGGATACGCAGTATTTT,CASSLEGLDTQYF,TRBJ2-3,-,TRBV12-3/TRBV12-4
TGTGCCAGCAGCTCCCTTCAGGGTAACTATGGCTACACCTTC,CASSSLQGNYGYTF,TRBJ1-2,-,TRBV7-9
TGTGCCAGCAGGCCTCCAGCTCGAGAGACCCAGTACTTC,CASRPPARETQYF,TRBJ2-5,-,TRBV27
TGTGCCAGCAGTTTAAGTCGGGACAGTATGAACACTGAAGCTTTCTTT,CASSLSRDSMNTEAFF,TRBJ1-1,TRBD1,TRBV27
TGCAGTGCCCAAACGGGGGGGGCTGATAATGAAAAACTGTTTTTT,CSAQTGGADNEKLFF,TRBJ1-4,-,TRBV20-1
TGTGCCAGCAGTCCGCCCATCGGGGTGTGGCAGTATGAGACCCAGTACTTC,CASSPPIGVWQYETQYF,TRBJ2-5,-,TRBV28
TGCAGTGCTAGAGATACTAGCGGGAGGGGCTCCTACAATGAGCAGTTCTTC,CSARDTSGRGSYNEQFF,TRBJ2-1,TRBD2,TRBV20-1
TGTGCCAGCAGTCTCAACCTAGTGGAGTTTGGTTCGAGTGAGCAGTTCTTC,CASSLNLVEFGSSEQFF,TRBJ2-1,-,TRBV28
TGTGCCAGCAGTCTAGTTGGACCCCCCGAGCAGTACTTC,CASSLVGPPEQYF,TRBJ2-7,-,TRBV27